This T cell receptor beta chain derives from a study of early T cells in non-severe SARS-CoV-2 infection. Individual cDNA molecules received unique molecular identifiers during library preparation. Each CDR3 protein is one row after TCRdb ran MiXCR on the 5' RACE reads. The sample shows approximately 28,000 distinct CDR3 sequences, approximately 6.4% of them seen only once. This CDR3 has 14 residues. This clonotype was seen ten or more times. This receptor was obtained from an adult who was a healthcare worker with PCR-confirmed SARS-CoV-2 infection or an uninfected control (not recorded which). The material was whole blood, obtained at baseline. The chain couples TRBV21-1 to TRBJ1-2. TRBV21-1 is deemed a pseudogene. The CDR3 coding sequence is TGTGCCAGCAGCCCGTCACTGGCTAACTATGGCTACACCTTC. Its protein is CASSPSLANYGYTF.